The entry below describes one T cell receptor beta chain. What this receptor recognizes is not known. No clone much larger than this one lies a single base away; base qualities are absent. Using the deep immunoSEQ assay, TCR CDR3 regions were amplified from genomic DNA by multiplex PCR. Genomic DNA extracted from each cell subset was distributed evenly over all wells of several immunoSEQ 96-well plates, and each plate served as one replicate. For sorted subsets, around 0.2 ug genomic DNA, equal to approximately 30,000 T cell genomes, was loaded into each replicate PCR. Purified libraries were measured with a Qubit 3.0 fluorometer, size-checked on a Bioanalyzer 2100, and measured again with the KAPA Library Quantification kit. Each immunoSEQ 96-well plate was sequenced on its own single-read 150-cycle Illumina NextSeq 550 flow cell. On the study's bioinformatics: Because only junctional sequences without quality scores were contained in the immunoSEQ output, filtering matching that applied to full-length reads could not be performed. Sequences were annotated with PyIR, a Python wrapper for IgBLAST v1.9, using IMGT germline references to assign V/J genes and CDR3. Any read was removed if the V/J assignment was weak (E-value above 1e-6), the CDR3 was missing, or the read contained stop codons, out-of-frame junctions, or ambiguous translated residues. V3J clonotypes were defined as sequences sharing an identical inferred V gene, J gene, and CDR3 amino acid sequence. Percentage overlap between repertoires was computed as shared unique clonotypes divided by the size of the smaller repertoire. Three approaches were used to assess repertoire richness: RTK rarefaction, the Chao1 estimator, and Recon v2.1 estimates of unobserved clonotypes. For all TCRbeta clonotypes obtained by the gDNA method from a handful of donors, generation probabilities were computed with OLGA. The table comes from immuneACCESS by way of TCRdb, which keeps in-frame sequences with V and J called. Part of the clones is missing from these tables; in studies checked, under half for an unresolved V gene and the rest for unknown reasons. The V and J calls and clone size were taken over from that table, and D and trimming were inferred from the DNA. This sample gives about 2.4 million clones in total; more than 90% of them show up just once. The biggest ten clones account for around 0.15% of the sample.

The donors were healthy, HIV-negative adults who had no recently reported acute infections or vaccinations. Only Caucasian adults living in Nashville, Tennessee, USA were represented among the donors. CD4+ T cells were enriched through magnetic negative selection, after which naive cells were positively selected on CD45RA and the remaining negative fraction served as the memory subset. Blood was collected by leukapheresis, and PBMCs were isolated by Ficoll-Histopaque density gradient centrifugation and then cryopreserved in liquid nitrogen vapor phase. Purity and quantity of every magnetically sorted T cell population were checked by analytical flow cytometry. From each sorted fraction, genomic DNA was isolated and quantified by UV absorbance on a Nanodrop 2000c. This entry comes from a study of shared clonotypes between healthy human individuals (dated by TCRdb to about 2020). Describing the broader study: Three men and a couple of women, aged 18 to 49 years, made up the cohort. Per donor, leukapheresis produced somewhere between about 0.94 and 9 billion PBMCs. To estimate repertoire size and how much clonotype sharing occurs between individuals, the study deeply sequenced the blood TCR repertoires of roughly 5 healthy adults. For each donor, CD4 naive and CD4 memory were each run on three plates, CD8 naive on two plates, and CD8 memory on one plate. To increase sequencing depth and limit assay-specific biases, different laboratories used diverse techniques to prepare libraries and sequence TCR repertoires. On the study overall, not on this receptor specifically: Compared with non-shared clonotypes, the clonotypes found in all four sorted-subset donors had higher generation probabilities. About 5% of naive CD4, 3% to 4% of naive CD8, 2.3% of memory CD4, and less than 0.45% of memory CD8 clonotypes were shared across a handful of donors. Because the study included only a small number of donors, the genetic and exposure-history diversity represented was limited. Larger estimated clonotype richness was generally found for naive subsets than for memory subsets. Pairwise subsampling indicated that sequencing depth was expected to affect the degree of clonotype sharing among donors. Sampling was restricted to blood, and TCR repertoires in tissue are likely to differ from TCR repertoires in blood. Even with the large sequencing depth, rarefaction of the sorted-subset datasets indicated that sequencing was incomplete.

After removal of 4 bases from V and 4 bases from J, the junction retains 4 bases not matched to a gene. The germline V gene (reference sequence) provides CDR1 SGHNT and CDR2 YYREEE. The CDR3 starts with the cysteine, ends with the phenylalanine, and has 14 residues. Only CDR3 DNA is held: 42 bases, read in frame from base 1. This chain is built from TRBV5-4 and TRBJ2-5; 10 bases in the junction line up with TRBD1. The clonotype comes from a man between 18 and 29 years old in good health. Sequencing was carried out using naive CD4+ T cells sorted from blood. The sample's cell subset or site label is to be understood as: CD45RA+ positively selected. The CDR3 region reads CASSERDRGETQYF. The DNA sequence reads TGTGCCAGCAGCGAGCGGGACAGGGGAGAGACCCAGTACTTC.